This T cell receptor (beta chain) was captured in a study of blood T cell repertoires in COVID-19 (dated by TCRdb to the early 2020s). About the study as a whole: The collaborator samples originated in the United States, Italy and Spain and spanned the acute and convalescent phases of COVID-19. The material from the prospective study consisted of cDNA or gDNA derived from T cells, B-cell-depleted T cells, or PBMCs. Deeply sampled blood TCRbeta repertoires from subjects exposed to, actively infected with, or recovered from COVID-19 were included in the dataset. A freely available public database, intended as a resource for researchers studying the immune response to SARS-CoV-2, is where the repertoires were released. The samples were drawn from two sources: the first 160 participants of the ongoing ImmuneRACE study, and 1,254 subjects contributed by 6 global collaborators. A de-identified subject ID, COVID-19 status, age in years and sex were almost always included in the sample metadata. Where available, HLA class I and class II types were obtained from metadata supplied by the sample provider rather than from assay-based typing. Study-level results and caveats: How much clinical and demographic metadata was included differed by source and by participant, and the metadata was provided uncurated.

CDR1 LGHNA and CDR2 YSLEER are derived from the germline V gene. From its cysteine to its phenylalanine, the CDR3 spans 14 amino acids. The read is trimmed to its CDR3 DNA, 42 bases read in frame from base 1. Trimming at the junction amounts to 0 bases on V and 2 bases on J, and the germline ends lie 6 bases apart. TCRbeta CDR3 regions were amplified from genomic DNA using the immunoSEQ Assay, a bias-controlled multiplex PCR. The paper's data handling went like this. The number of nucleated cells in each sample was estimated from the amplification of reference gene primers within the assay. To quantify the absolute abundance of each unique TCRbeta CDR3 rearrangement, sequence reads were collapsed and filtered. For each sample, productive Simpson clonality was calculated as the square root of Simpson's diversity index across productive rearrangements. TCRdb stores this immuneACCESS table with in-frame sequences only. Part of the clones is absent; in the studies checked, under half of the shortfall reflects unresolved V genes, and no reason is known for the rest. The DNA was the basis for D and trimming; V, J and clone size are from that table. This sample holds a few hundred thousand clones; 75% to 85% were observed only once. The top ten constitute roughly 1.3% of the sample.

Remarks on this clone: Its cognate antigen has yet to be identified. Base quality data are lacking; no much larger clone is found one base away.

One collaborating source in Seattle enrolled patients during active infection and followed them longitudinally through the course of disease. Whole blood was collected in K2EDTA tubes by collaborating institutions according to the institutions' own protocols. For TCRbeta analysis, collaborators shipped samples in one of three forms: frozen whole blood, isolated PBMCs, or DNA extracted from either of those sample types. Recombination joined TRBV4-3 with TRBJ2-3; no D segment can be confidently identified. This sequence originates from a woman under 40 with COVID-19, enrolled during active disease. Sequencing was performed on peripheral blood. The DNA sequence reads TGCGCCAGCAGCCAAGATATGTCCACAGATACGCAGTATTTT. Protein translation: CASSQDMSTDTQYF.